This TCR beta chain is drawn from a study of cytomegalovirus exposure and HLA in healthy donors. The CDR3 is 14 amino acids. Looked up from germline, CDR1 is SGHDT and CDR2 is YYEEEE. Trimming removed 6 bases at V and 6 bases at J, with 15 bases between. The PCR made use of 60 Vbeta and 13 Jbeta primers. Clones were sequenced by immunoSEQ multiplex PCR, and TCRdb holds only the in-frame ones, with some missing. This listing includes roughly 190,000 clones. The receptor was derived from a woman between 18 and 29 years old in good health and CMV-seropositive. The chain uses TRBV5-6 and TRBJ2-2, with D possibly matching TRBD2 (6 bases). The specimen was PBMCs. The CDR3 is CASTRGGVAGELFF. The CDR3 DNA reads TGTGCCAGCACTAGGGGCGGGGTTGCCGGGGAGCTGTTTTTT.